What follows are 22 T cell receptor beta chains derived from one specimen sequenced in a study of shared clonotypes between healthy human individuals. Sequenced by immunoSEQ multiplex PCR; TCRdb stores in-frame clones only, minus some. The data contain roughly 2.1 million clones, roughly 91% of them singletons. Positively selected for CCR7, the CD45RO-negative cells used as naive CD8 cells excluded terminally differentiated effector memory CD45RA+ cells. The specimen was naive CD8+ T cells from PBMCs. The receptors stem from a young man in good health. Some clones in this sample may be carry-over from other donors' samples.

This clone occurred once. The CDR3 bases are TGTGCCAGCAGTTCGCCACGGTCCTCCTACGAGCAGTACTTC. It yields the protein CASSSPRSSYEQYF. The rearrangement uses TRBV27 and TRBJ2-7; D gene ambiguous. The CDR3 covers 14 residues. Germline V gene data show CDR1 as MNHEY and CDR2 as SMNVEV (reference sequence). Trimming left V 4 bases short and J 0 bases short, with 10 bases between.

V gene TRBV19 combines with J gene TRBJ2-2; D ambiguous. V was trimmed by 5 bases and J by 5 bases, leaving 12 bases between them. This CDR3 is built from 14 residues. The germline gives CDR1 LNHDA, CDR2 SQIVND (reference sequence). DNA for the CDR3: TGTGCCAGTAGTTCCCCGAGTGGGACCGGGGAGCTGTTTTTT. Translation: CASSSPSGTGELFF.

J is TRBJ2-3 and V is TRBV10-1, with D perhaps TRBD2 (7 bases). Per germline, CDR1 WNHNN and CDR2 SYGVQD (reference sequence). The length of the CDR3 is 16 residues. Trimming took off 2 bases at V and 3 bases at J, with 15 bases between the two ends. DNA of the CDR3: TGCGCCAGCAGTGAGCCAGGGGAGGGCCTGACAGATACGCAGTATTTT. Translating gives CASSEPGEGLTDTQYF.

The V gene is TRBV9, the J gene TRBJ2-1, with 12 bases aligning to TRBD2. Germline V CDR1 and CDR2: SGDLS, YYNGEE. The CDR3 extends over 18 amino acids. V dropped 3 bases and J dropped 4; count of bases not matched to a gene: 11. The CDR3 DNA sequence: TGTGCCAGCAGCGCCGGGACTAGCGGGCGGGACCAATACAATGAGCAGTTCTTC. The encoded protein is CASSAGTSGRDQYNEQFF.

This clone came up once. The chain joins TRBV29-1 to TRBJ2-5; 7 nucleotides agree with TRBD2. The CDR3 extends over 13 amino acids. The J segment lost 4 bases and the V segment lost 4 bases, leaving 6 bases of the junction unmatched. The V gene's germline CDR1 is SQVTM and CDR2 ANQGSEA. CDR3: CSVAPGLGETQYF. The CDR3 DNA sequence: TGCAGCGTTGCGCCCGGACTAGGAGAGACCCAGTACTTC.

V is TRBV9 and J is TRBJ2-3; 9 bases are a match to TRBD2. Germline loops: CDR1 SGDLS, CDR2 YYNGEE. The CDR3 sequence is 18 residues long. The V gene end was trimmed by 4 bases and the J gene end by 0 bases; junction bases not matched to a gene: 12. This chain's CDR3 is CASSLSIAGATSTDTQYF. The CDR3 DNA sequence: TGTGCCAGCAGCCTTTCCATAGCGGGAGCAACAAGCACAGATACGCAGTATTTT.

This clone was seen a handful of times. V gene TRBV6-1 combines with J gene TRBJ1-1, with D possibly matching TRBD1 (6 bases). V lost 8 bases and J lost 7, with 14 bases in between. There are 12 residues in the CDR3. The germline CDR1 and CDR2 sequences are MNHNS and SASEGT. The CDR3 DNA is TGTGCCAGCGAGGGGGACCAAGTTGAAGCTTTCTTT. Its protein is CASEGDQVEAFF.

Regarding this clone: Other DNA sequences within the sample encode an identical CDR3. The chain carries TRBV10-3 and TRBJ1-5, with no clear D. The CDR3 contains 13 residues. CDR1 ENHRY and CDR2 SYGVKD come from the germline V gene. Trimming took 2 bases from V and 2 from J, leaving 4 bases between them. CDR3 in DNA: TGTGCCATCAGTGAGGGGGGCAATCAGCCCCAGCATTTT. Its protein product is CAISEGGNQPQHF.

Written as DNA, the CDR3 is TGTGCCAGCAGTAGCGAAGGCTACACCTTC. Its translation: CASSSEGYTF. This chain connects TRBV25-1 to TRBJ1-2, with D unclear. CDR3 length equals 10 residues. Germline values: CDR1 MGHDK, CDR2 SYGVNS. Trimming stripped 5 bases from V and 8 bases from J, with 6 bases between.

The J gene is TRBJ2-7, the V gene TRBV4-1; D is unresolved. Germline CDR1 MGHRA, CDR2 YSYEKL. CDR3 length: 15 residues. V gave up 3 bases and J gave up 0 bases, with 12 bases separating them. CDR3 in DNA: TGCGCCAGCAGCCATCGGGTGGACCCCTCCTACGAGCAGTACTTC. Its translation: CASSHRVDPSYEQYF.

The chain combines TRBV4-1 with TRBJ1-2, with 10 bases lining up with TRBD1. The CDR3 is 16 residues long. J was trimmed by 6 bases and V by 5 bases; bases with no gene match: 12. Germline assignment: CDR1 MGHRA and CDR2 YSYEKL. CDR3 in DNA: TGCGCCAGCAGCGAGAGGACAGGGGGTTATCTGGATGGCTACACCTTC. Amino acids: CASSERTGGYLDGYTF.

This chain uses TRBV7-9 with TRBJ2-3; D remains unclear. CDR3 length: 16 residues. Trimming shortened V by 0 bases and J by 0 bases, and 10 bases separated the two germline ends. CDR1 and CDR2 from the germline V gene are SEHNR and FQNEAQ (reference sequence). The CDR3 nucleotides read TGTGCCAGCAGCTTAGCTCGATCTCCTAGCACAGATACGCAGTATTTT. It is translated as CASSLARSPSTDTQYF. Looking up the rest from reference TRBV7-9 and TRBJ2-3 gives the full variable domain: DTGVSQNPRHKITKRGQNVTFRCDPISEHNRLYWYRQTLGQGPEFLTYFQNEAQLEKSRLLSDRFSAERPKGSFSTLEIQRTEQGDSAMYLCASSLARSPSTDTQYFGPGTRLTVL.

The chain recombines TRBV7-9 with TRBJ2-1, with 8 positions matching TRBD2. This CDR3 comprises 16 residues. The V gene's germline CDR1 is SEHNR and CDR2 FQNEAQ (reference sequence). V was clipped by 2 bases and J by 8 bases; unmatched bases: 11. The CDR3 reads CASSLSPAGVYDEQFF. CDR3 in DNA: TGTGCCAGCAGCTTAAGCCCAGCGGGAGTGTACGATGAGCAGTTCTTC. Using reference TRBV7-9 and TRBJ2-1 for the parts outside the CDR3, the full variable domain is DTGVSQNPRHKITKRGQNVTFRCDPISEHNRLYWYRQTLGQGPEFLTYFQNEAQLEKSRLLSDRFSAERPKGSFSTLEIQRTEQGDSAMYLCASSLSPAGVYDEQFFGPGTRLTVL.

CDR3 nucleotides: TGTGCCATCAGATCAGTCGAGGGTTGGGTGAACACAGATACGCAGTATTTT. It yields the protein CAIRSVEGWVNTDTQYF. The chain has TRBV10-3 and TRBJ2-3; D perhaps matches TRBD2 (5 bases). CDR3 length: 17 residues. V was cut by 6 bases and J by 2 bases, with 21 bases left in between. Germline V gene lookup returns CDR1 ENHRY and CDR2 SYGVKD.

The rearrangement links TRBV5-1 to TRBJ2-3; 14 bases align to TRBD2. Germline V gene lookup returns CDR1 SGHRS and CDR2 YFSETQ. V shed 4 bases, J shed 1 base, and the junction held 14 bases outside the gene matches. CDR3 size: 20 residues. In DNA, the CDR3 is TGCGCCAGCAGCACTGGTGTTCGGACTAGCGGGAGGTCGGGCACAGATACGCAGTATTTT. Encoded protein: CASSTGVRTSGRSGTDTQYF. The entire variable domain, with the rest obtained from reference TRBV5-1 and TRBJ2-3, is as follows: KAGVTQTPRYLIKTRGQQVTLSCSPISGHRSVSWYQQTPGQGLQFLFEYFSETQRNKGNFPGRFSGRQFSNSRSEMNVSTLELGDSALYLCASSTGVRTSGRSGTDTQYFGPGTRLTVL.

The chain employs TRBV27 and TRBJ2-1, with D unresolved. Trimming stripped 4 bases from V and 0 bases from J, with 13 bases between. Germline CDR1 is MNHEY and CDR2 is SMNVEV (reference sequence). CDR3 length: 16 residues. CDR3 in DNA: TGTGCCAGCAGTTCCTTGTGGGTTAGCTCCTACAATGAGCAGTTCTTC. As protein: CASSSLWVSSYNEQFF.

The chain recombines TRBV27 with TRBJ2-7, with TRBD1 as a possible D gene (6 bases). This CDR3 region has 13 residues. Germline V lookup: CDR1 MNHEY, CDR2 SMNVEV (reference sequence). V lost 2 bases and J lost 5, with 10 bases in between. DNA for the CDR3: TGTGCCAGCAGTTTAAGGACAGTAAACGAGCAGTACTTC. This gives the protein CASSLRTVNEQYF.

The rearrangement links TRBV6-5 to TRBJ2-1, with 13 bases aligning to TRBD2. In germline, CDR1 is MNHEY, CDR2 SVGAGI. The CDR3 is made up of 16 amino acids. V lost 0 bases and J lost 10; bases outside the gene matches: 6. CDR3 residues: CASSYSLAGGPWEQFF. CDR3 nucleotides: TGTGCCAGCAGTTACTCACTAGCGGGAGGGCCGTGGGAGCAGTTCTTC.

The V and J genes are TRBV27 and TRBJ2-1, with D unresolved. Germline-derived CDR1 and CDR2 are MNHEY and SMNVEV (reference sequence). The CDR3 is 15 residues long. V was pared by 5 bases and J by 8 bases, with 19 bases between. CDR3 bases: TGTGCCAGCAGTGTGGTCCTTGGGCGTTTCCATGAGCAGTTCTTC. Amino acid sequence: CASSVVLGRFHEQFF.

The chain links TRBV5-1 to TRBJ1-3, with D uncertain. The germline V and J ends were trimmed by 0 bases and 2 bases, with 9 bases remaining between them. CDR3 length: 15 residues. CDR1 and CDR2 (germline): SGHRS, YFSETQ. CDR3: CASSLEPDPGNTIYF. CDR3 coding DNA: TGCGCCAGCAGCTTGGAACCGGATCCTGGAAACACCATATATTTT.

This sequence joins TRBV9 and TRBJ2-2; tentative D call: TRBD1 (5 bases). From germline, CDR1 is SGDLS and CDR2 YYNGEE. This CDR3 has 16 amino acids. V lost 4 bases and J 4 bases, leaving 17 bases between the germline ends. The CDR3, as DNA: TGTGCCAGCAGCACCCCAGGGTCGGCGAGCACCGGGGAGCTGTTTTTT. Translation gives CASSTPGSASTGELFF.

This clone was picked up one time. The chain employs TRBV7-2 and TRBJ1-2; D is possibly TRBD1 (5 bases). Germline CDR1 is SGHTA and CDR2 is FQGNSA. CDR3 length: 14 amino acids. The ends were cut back, 5 bases at V and 4 bases at J, with 14 bases in the middle. The CDR3 spells CASSPTQGSYGYTF. As DNA, the CDR3 is TGTGCCAGCAGCCCGACCCAGGGAAGCTATGGCTACACCTTC.